The 23 T cell receptor beta chains below all came from one sample that was sequenced in a study of blood T cell repertoires in COVID-19. Measured with immunoSEQ multiplex PCR; TCRdb has only the in-frame clones, and not every one. The sample holds roughly 200,000 clones, 80% to 90% seen once. Input material: PBMCs or T cells enriched from blood (not recorded which). The receptors shown here come from a woman aged 40 to 50 with acute COVID-19.

The V gene is TRBV12-3 or TRBV12-4, the J gene TRBJ1-3; maybe TRBD1 (5 bases). V was cut by 5 bases and J by 4 bases, with 9 bases left in between. The CDR3 extends over 13 amino acids. In nucleotides, the CDR3 is TGTGCCAGCAGTCCCGCAGGGGGAAACACCATATATTTT. It is translated as CASSPAGGNTIYF.

This chain connects TRBV19 to TRBJ1-5, with D unclear. Per germline, CDR1 LNHDA and CDR2 SQIVND (reference sequence). The CDR3 runs to 13 residues. The V and J ends lost 6 bases and 6 bases respectively, with 12 bases between them. The DNA of the CDR3 is TGTGCCAGTAGGAGCCCAGAGGCTCAGCCCCAGCATTTT. Translating it yields CASRSPEAQPQHF.

The chain is built from TRBV7-6 and TRBJ2-5; 15 nucleotides line up with TRBD2. Per the germline V gene, CDR1 is SGHVS and CDR2 is FNYEAQ. The trim removed 5 bases at V and 5 bases at J, leaving 9 bases unmatched. The CDR3 totals 17 residues. The CDR3: CASSTGGLAGGRETQYF. Here the CDR3 DNA reads TGTGCCAGCAGCACAGGGGGACTAGCGGGGGGCCGGGAGACCCAGTACTTC.

The chain carries TRBV19 and TRBJ2-5; 7 bases line up with TRBD2. The CDR3 loop spans 15 amino acids. In germline, CDR1 is LNHDA, CDR2 SQIVND (reference sequence). The J segment lost 3 bases and the V segment lost 5 bases, leaving 9 bases of the junction unmatched. The CDR3 DNA follows: TGTGCCAGTAGTGCCGGGAGGTTGACCAAAGAGACCCAGTACTTC. Residues: CASSAGRLTKETQYF. Combining the CDR3 with reference TRBV19 and TRBJ2-5 gives the whole variable domain DGGITQSPKYLFRKEGQNVTLSCEQNLNHDAMYWYRQDPGQGLRLIYYSQIVNDFQKGDIAEGYSVSREKKESFPLTVTSAQKNPTAFYLCASSAGRLTKETQYFGPGTRLLVL.

This chain links TRBV5-1 with TRBJ1-3; D unclear. V was clipped by 0 bases and J by 2 bases, with 9 bases between them. Germline V gene lookup returns CDR1 SGHRS and CDR2 YFSETQ. CDR3 length equals 15 residues. The CDR3 coding sequence is TGCGCCAGCAGCTTGGTAGGAGGGCCTGGAAACACCATATATTTT. Its protein product is CASSLVGGPGNTIYF.

In DNA form, the CDR3 reads TGTGCCAGCAGTGCGGCCAGGGGACGTGGGGCCAACGTCCTGACTTTC. Translated: CASSAARGRGANVLTF. The chain combines TRBV27 with TRBJ2-6; D might be TRBD1 (6 bases). Trimming removed 5 bases from V and 3 bases from J, with 14 bases in between. This CDR3 spans 16 amino acids. Germline-derived CDR1 and CDR2 are MNHEY and SMNVEV (reference sequence).

The sample holds a few counts of this clone. The V and J genes are TRBV5-1 and TRBJ2-1; 10 nucleotides align to TRBD2. V was pared by 0 bases and J by 12 bases, with 6 bases of the junction left unmatched. From germline, CDR1 is SGHRS and CDR2 YFSETQ. The CDR3 runs 14 residues. The DNA for the CDR3 is TGCGCCAGCAGCTTGGAGGTAGCGGGGGGTCTGCAGTTCTTC. It encodes CASSLEVAGGLQFF.

J is TRBJ2-2 and V is TRBV29-1; tentatively, D is TRBD1 (6 bases). The length of the CDR3 is 14 residues. V lost 7 bases and J lost 3, with 15 bases in between. The germline V gene encodes CDR1 SQVTM and CDR2 ANQGSEA. The chain's CDR3 is CSASYRVDTGELFF. The CDR3 DNA follows: TGCAGCGCTTCCTACAGGGTGGACACCGGGGAGCTGTTTTTT.

This sequence joins TRBV5-5 and TRBJ1-2; 7 positions match TRBD1. Germline-derived CDR1 and CDR2 are SGHKS and YYEKEE (reference sequence). With V trimmed by 1 base and J by 3 bases, 6 bases remained unmatched. This CDR3 is 15 amino acids long. CDR3 protein: CASSLTADRDYGYTF. The CDR3 region has the DNA TGTGCCAGCAGCTTGACTGCCGACAGGGACTATGGCTACACCTTC. Filled out from reference TRBV5-5 and TRBJ1-2, the complete variable domain reads DAGVTQSPTHLIKTRGQQVTLRCSPISGHKSVSWYQQVLGQGPQFIFQYYEKEERGRGNFPDRFSARQFPNYSSELNVNALLLGDSALYLCASSLTADRDYGYTFGSGTRLTVV.

The chain joins TRBV5-6 to TRBJ1-4; a possible D gene is TRBD1 (5 bases). Trimming stripped 0 bases from V and 6 bases from J, with 18 bases between. The CDR3 length is 17 residues. Per the germline V gene, CDR1 is SGHDT and CDR2 is YYEEEE. CDR3: CASSLDPQGPFHEKLFF. The CDR3 region has the DNA TGTGCCAGCAGCTTGGATCCCCAGGGCCCCTTTCATGAAAAACTGTTTTTT.

This rearrangement joins TRBV2 to TRBJ1-5; 7 nucleotides agree with TRBD1. V lost 9 bases to trimming and J lost 2 bases; unmatched junction nucleotides: 1. There are 12 residues in the CDR3. CDR1 and CDR2 from the germline V gene are SNHLY and FYNNEI. The CDR3 reads CASDRGNQPQHF. CDR3 nucleotides: TGTGCCAGTGACAGGGGCAATCAGCCCCAGCATTTT.

The chain combines TRBV6-1 with TRBJ2-7, with 10 positions matching TRBD1. Germline CDR1 is MNHNS and CDR2 is SASEGT. The CDR3 sequence is 15 residues long. V shed 0 bases, J shed 2 bases, and the junction held 1 base outside the gene matches. In nucleotides, the CDR3 is TGTGCCAGCAGTGAAGCGACAGGGGGCGCCTACGAGCAGTACTTC. This sequence encodes CASSEATGGAYEQYF.

A single count supports this clone. The V call is TRBV5-1, the J call TRBJ2-2; D is perhaps TRBD2 (6 bases). Trimming left V 4 bases short and J 0 bases short, with 16 bases between. CDR1 is SGHRS and CDR2 is YFSETQ in the germline V gene. This CDR3 region has 17 residues. The CDR3 region has the DNA TGCGCCAGCAGCACAAGGCCTAGCGCCTCGAACACCGGGGAGCTGTTTTTT. Amino acid sequence: CASSTRPSASNTGELFF.

This chain links TRBV6-5 with TRBJ1-5; 7 bases are a match to TRBD1. Germline V lookup: CDR1 MNHEY, CDR2 SVGAGI. The CDR3 runs 13 residues. The V segment lost 2 bases and the J segment 5 bases; nucleotides outside the gene matches: 0. The CDR3 loop is CASSYGQDQPQHF. The CDR3 DNA reads TGTGCCAGCAGTTACGGACAGGATCAGCCCCAGCATTTT.

The chain has TRBV5-6 and TRBJ2-1, with D possibly TRBD1 on 5 matching bases. The V end was cut by 2 bases, the J end by 10 bases, with 19 bases between. Germline assignment: CDR1 SGHDT and CDR2 YYEEEE. The CDR3 totals 15 residues. CDR3 region: CASSFLSGPTEEQFF. In nucleotides, the CDR3 is TGTGCCAGCAGCTTCCTTTCGGGCCCGACAGAGGAGCAGTTCTTC.

V is TRBV18 and J is TRBJ1-5; TRBD1 matches at 7 bases. V lost 4 bases, J lost 5 bases, and 5 bases stayed unmatched. Germline-derived CDR1 and CDR2 are KGHSH and LQKENI. The CDR3 runs 14 residues. The CDR3 coding sequence is TGTGCCAGCTCACTCCAGGGGGGCGATCAGCCCCAGCATTTT. Protein: CASSLQGGDQPQHF.

The rearrangement joins TRBV25-1 to TRBJ2-5; D is uncertain. The CDR3 is 12 amino acids. Between the trimmed V and J ends, which lost 5 bases and 3 bases, there was a span of 7 bases. Germline loops: CDR1 MGHDK, CDR2 SYGVNS. The CDR3 loop is CASSFPEETQYF. The CDR3 DNA reads TGTGCCAGCAGTTTCCCCGAAGAGACCCAGTACTTC. Together with reference TRBV25-1 and TRBJ2-5, the CDR3 gives the full variable domain: EADIYQTPRYLVIGTGKKITLECSQTMGHDKMYWYQQDPGMELHLIHYSYGVNSTEKGDLSSESTVSRIRTEHFPLTLESARPSHTSQYLCASSFPEETQYFGPGTRLLVL.

The gene calls are TRBV29-1 and TRBJ1-5; 7 nucleotides align to TRBD1. Germline V gene data show CDR1 as SQVTM and CDR2 as ANQGSEA. This CDR3 has 13 amino acids. The CDR3, as DNA: TGCAGTGCCCAGGGGGGCTCCAATCAGCCCCAGCATTTT. Its protein is CSAQGGSNQPQHF.

The chain combines TRBV4-3 with TRBJ2-7; D perhaps matches TRBD2 (5 bases). This CDR3 is 14 amino acids long. The germline V gene has CDR1 LGHNA and CDR2 YSLEER. Trimming took 1 base from V and 4 from J, leaving 11 bases between them. CDR3 bases: TGCGCCAGCAGCCAAGGTCCTCGGGGTTACGAGCAGTACTTC. Translating gives CASSQGPRGYEQYF.

This clone was counted a single time. This rearrangement joins TRBV15 to TRBJ2-6; TRBD2 is a possible D gene (6 bases). V was clipped by 1 base and J by 4 bases, with 11 bases between them. This CDR3 spans 16 amino acids. CDR1 and CDR2 from the germline V gene are LNHNV and YYDKDF (reference sequence). Here the CDR3 DNA reads TGTGCCACCAGCAGAGTGGGAGGTACCGGGGCCAACGTCCTGACTTTC. This codes for CATSRVGGTGANVLTF.

The V call is TRBV5-4, the J call TRBJ2-2, with D maybe TRBD2 (7 bases). The germline CDR1 and CDR2 sequences are SGHNT and YYREEE (reference sequence). Between the trimmed V and J ends, which lost 0 bases and 5 bases, there was a span of 20 bases. The CDR3 is 18 amino acids. The CDR3 sequence: CASSLDPPRGRGTGELFF. The CDR3 DNA follows: TGTGCCAGCAGCTTGGACCCCCCCCGTGGGAGGGGGACCGGGGAGCTGTTTTTT.

This sequence joins TRBV5-8 and TRBJ2-2; TRBD2 aligns across 7 bases. The germline CDR1 and CDR2 sequences are SGHTS and YDEGEE. CDR3 length equals 13 residues. V shed 7 bases, J shed 3 bases, and the junction held 3 bases outside the gene matches. This CDR3 is CASARGDTGELFF. CDR3 bases: TGTGCCAGCGCCCGGGGGGACACCGGGGAGCTGTTTTTT.

Notes on this clone: The same CDR3 arises from other DNA sequences in this sample as well. The chain uses TRBV11-2 and TRBJ2-1, with D unresolved. Germline V lookup: CDR1 SGHAT, CDR2 FQNNGV. Trimming left V 1 base short and J 2 bases short, with 9 bases between. This CDR3 contains 15 residues. The CDR3 DNA follows: TGTGCCAGCAGCTTAGTGGCTAGTCCCTACAATGAGCAGTTCTTC. This translates into CASSLVASPYNEQFF.